This T cell receptor (beta chain) was identified in a study of T-cell memory formation after mild COVID-19. With 4 bases removed from V and 4 bases from J, the gap between germline ends came to 7 bases. CDR3 size: 11 residues. In germline, CDR1 is SQVTM, CDR2 ANQGSEA. Study outcomes and limitations: Whereas later expanders leaned CD4+, clones contracting day 15 to 85 showed a balanced CD4/CD8 makeup.

This clonotype appeared a few times. Antigen specificity is unknown. MiXCR, applied by TCRdb to the 5' RACE reads, yields one record per CDR3 protein. The sample lists 250,000 to 400,000 distinct CDR3 sequences, about 13% seen once, with approximately 22% in the top ten. Material: PBMCs or a T cell subset sorted from them (not recorded which). The rearrangement uses TRBV29-1 and TRBJ1-2; D gene uncertain. The sequence was collected from a man aged 18 to 29 who had mild COVID-19 (a few samples of this study predate the infection). Cell type and time point are not known. The CDR3 loop reads CSVAWVYGYTF. Written as DNA, the CDR3 is TGCAGCGTTGCCTGGGTCTATGGCTACACCTTC.